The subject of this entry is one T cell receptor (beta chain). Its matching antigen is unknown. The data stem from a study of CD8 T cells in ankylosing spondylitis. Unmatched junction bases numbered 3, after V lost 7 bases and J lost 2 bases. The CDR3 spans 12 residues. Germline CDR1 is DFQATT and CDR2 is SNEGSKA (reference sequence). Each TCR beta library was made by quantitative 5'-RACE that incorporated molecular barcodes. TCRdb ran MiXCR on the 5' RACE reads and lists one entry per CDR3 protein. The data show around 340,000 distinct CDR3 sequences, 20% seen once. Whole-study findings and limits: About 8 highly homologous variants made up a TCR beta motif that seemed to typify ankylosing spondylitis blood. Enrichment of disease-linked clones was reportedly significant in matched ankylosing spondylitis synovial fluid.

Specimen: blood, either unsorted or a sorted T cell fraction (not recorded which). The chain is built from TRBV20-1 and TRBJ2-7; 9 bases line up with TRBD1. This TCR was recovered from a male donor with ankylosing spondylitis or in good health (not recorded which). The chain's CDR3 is CSGTGGAYEQYF. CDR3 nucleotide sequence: TGCAGTGGTACAGGGGGCGCCTACGAGCAGTACTTC.